One and the same sample provided the 28 T cell receptor beta chains below, sequenced in a study of neurological immune-mediated disorders. This sample's time point: longitudinal time-point 3. TCRdb used MiXCR to reprocess the 5' RACE reads, holding one entry per CDR3 protein. This sample has about 45,000 distinct CDR3 sequences, with roughly 14% found just once. Material: PBMCs. The receptors were gathered from a young man in good health.

This clonotype was seen ten or more times. The V call is TRBV7-9, the J call TRBJ2-3; the match to TRBD1 covers 8 bases. The CDR3 has 14 residues. CDR1 and CDR2 from the germline V gene are SEHNR and FQNEAQ (reference sequence). V gave up 4 bases and J gave up 4 bases; unmatched junction bases: 4. CDR3 nucleotide sequence: TGTGCCAGCAGCTCAGGGACAGGAGCAGATACGCAGTATTTT. It codes for CASSSGTGADTQYF.

This clonotype appeared many times. The chain has TRBV29-1 and TRBJ2-3; 7 positions match TRBD2. CDR1 SQVTM and CDR2 ANQGSEA come from the germline V gene. V gave up 5 bases and J gave up 4 bases; unmatched junction bases: 3. There are 12 residues in the CDR3. As DNA, the CDR3 is TGCAGCGTTCGACTAGCCGCAGATACGCAGTATTTT. This gives the protein CSVRLAADTQYF.

This clonotype turned up a few times. The genes are TRBV18 and TRBJ2-5; D is undetermined. This CDR3 is built from 13 residues. Trimming took 2 bases from V and 4 from J, leaving 8 bases between them. Germline V gene lookup returns CDR1 KGHSH and CDR2 LQKENI. The chain's CDR3 is CASSPNARETQYF. The CDR3, as DNA: TGTGCCAGCTCACCAAACGCTCGAGAGACCCAGTACTTC.

The CDR3 loop is CASSLGRDYGYTF. The CDR3 DNA is TGTGCCAGCAGCTTAGGGCGGGACTATGGCTACACCTTC. The chain employs TRBV7-8 and TRBJ1-2; D gene uncertain. CDR3 length: 13 amino acids. Germline CDR1 reads SGHVS; CDR2 reads FQNEAQ. The ends were cut back, 1 base at V and 3 bases at J, with 6 bases in the middle. Together with reference TRBV7-8 and TRBJ1-2, the CDR3 gives the full variable domain: GAGVSQSPRYKVAKRGQDVALRCDPISGHVSLFWYQQALGQGPEFLTYFQNEAQLDKSGLPSDRFFAERPEGSVSTLKIQRTQQEDSAVYLCASSLGRDYGYTFGSGTRLTVV.

This clonotype has ten or more counts. The V gene is TRBV7-2, the J gene TRBJ1-2; D is uncertain. The V end lost 1 base, the J end lost 7 bases, and 16 bases lay between the germline ends. This CDR3 region has 15 residues. Germline lookup yields CDR1 SGHTA and CDR2 FQGNSA. The chain's CDR3 is CASSLGSGVQSGYTF. The CDR3 DNA sequence: TGTGCCAGCAGCTTAGGGTCAGGAGTCCAGAGTGGCTACACCTTC.

This clonotype is medium-sized in the sample. The chain combines TRBV5-1 with TRBJ1-2, with D possibly TRBD1 on 5 matching bases. The CDR3 contains 15 residues. Germline CDR1 reads SGHRS; CDR2 reads YFSETQ. The V gene lost 1 base and the J gene lost 0 bases, with 10 bases spanning the gap. The CDR3 DNA reads TGCGCCAGCAGCTTGACAGGCGGTGCTAACTATGGCTACACCTTC. This codes for CASSLTGGANYGYTF.

The table lists this clonotype with many counts. The J gene is TRBJ2-3, the V gene TRBV20-1; TRBD2 matches 10 bases. V shed 6 bases, J shed 1 base, and the junction held 4 bases outside the gene matches. Germline lookup yields CDR1 DFQATT and CDR2 SNEGSKA (reference sequence). The CDR3 length is 14 residues. In DNA, the CDR3 is TGCAGTGCAAAGCTAGCGGGGGGCACAGATACGCAGTATTTT. Encoded protein: CSAKLAGGTDTQYF.

The sample holds a few counts of this clonotype. The chain links TRBV20-1 to TRBJ2-5; D ambiguous. The ends were cut back, 0 bases at V and 3 bases at J, with 14 bases in the middle. Germline CDR1 is DFQATT and CDR2 is SNEGSKA (reference sequence). The CDR3 consists of 15 residues. The CDR3 reads CSARDHSRIEETQYF. CDR3 bases: TGCAGTGCTAGAGATCATAGCCGAATAGAAGAGACCCAGTACTTC.

This clonotype was seen many times. The chain couples TRBV3-1 to TRBJ2-2; D gene unclear. V was cut by 3 bases and J by 0 bases, with 11 bases left in between. The CDR3 runs to 16 residues. Germline CDR1 and CDR2: LGHDT and YNNKEL (reference sequence). Here the CDR3 reads CASSQGHESNTGELFF. Written as DNA, the CDR3 is TGTGCCAGCAGCCAGGGTCACGAATCGAACACCGGGGAGCTGTTTTTT.

This clonotype was seen many times. The chain has TRBV7-2 and TRBJ1-5; D not certain. Trimming removed 0 bases at V and 2 bases at J, with 11 bases between. Germline CDR1 and CDR2: SGHTA and FQGNSA. This CDR3 comprises 16 residues. The CDR3 protein is CASSLAPVLGNQPQHF. CDR3 bases: TGTGCCAGCAGCTTAGCTCCGGTTCTGGGCAATCAGCCCCAGCATTTT.

J is TRBJ1-1 and V is TRBV3-1; possibly TRBD1 for D (5 bases). V dropped 0 bases and J dropped 1 base, with 12 bases sitting between them. This CDR3 is 16 amino acids long. Germline CDR1 is LGHDT and CDR2 is YNNKEL (reference sequence). The CDR3 protein is CASSQDLQGPNTEAFF. The DNA of the CDR3 is TGTGCCAGCAGCCAAGATCTCCAGGGCCCGAACACTGAAGCTTTCTTT. The full variable domain, its missing parts supplied by reference TRBV3-1 and TRBJ1-1, is DTAVSQTPKYLVTQMGNDKSIKCEQNLGHDTMYWYKQDSKKFLKIMFSYNNKELIINETVPNRFSPKSPDKAHLNLHINSLELGDSAVYFCASSQDLQGPNTEAFFGQGTRLTVV.

This clonotype has only a few counts. V is TRBV12-3 or TRBV12-4 and J is TRBJ2-3, with 14 bases that match TRBD2. The CDR3 extends over 15 amino acids. The J segment lost 4 bases and the V segment lost 8 bases, leaving 5 bases of the junction unmatched. The CDR3, as DNA: TGTGCCAGCGGGGGACTAGCGGGAGTGCCAGATACGCAGTATTTT. The encoded protein is CASGGLAGVPDTQYF.

This clonotype was detected many times. The V gene is TRBV5-1, the J gene TRBJ2-7; D might be TRBD1 (5 bases). The germline V gene has CDR1 SGHRS and CDR2 YFSETQ. V was cut by 2 bases and J by 2 bases, with 14 bases left in between. The length of the CDR3 is 15 residues. This chain's CDR3 is CASSLTGERPYEQYF. Here the CDR3 DNA reads TGCGCCAGCAGCTTAACAGGCGAAAGACCCTACGAGCAGTACTTC.

Ten or more counts support this clonotype. The rearrangement links TRBV7-3 to TRBJ2-7, with 8 bases matching TRBD1. The CDR3 spans 15 residues. Trimming at V came to 4 bases and at J to 0 bases, leaving 5 bases not matched to a gene. In germline, CDR1 is SGHTA, CDR2 FQGTGA. In DNA form, the CDR3 reads TGTGCCAGCAGCTCACAGGGGGTTTTCTCCTACGAGCAGTACTTC. It specifies CASSSQGVFSYEQYF.

This clonotype was seen many times. V is TRBV20-1 and J is TRBJ1-6; D not certain. The V and J ends lost 0 bases and 10 bases respectively, with 16 bases between them. The CDR3 contains 15 residues. CDR1 DFQATT and CDR2 SNEGSKA come from the germline V gene (reference sequence). CDR3 protein: CSARDELKGASPLHF. DNA of the CDR3: TGCAGTGCTAGAGACGAGTTGAAAGGTGCGTCACCCCTCCACTTT.

In this sample, this clonotype turned up many times. V gene TRBV20-1 combines with J gene TRBJ1-6, with TRBD1 matching over 7 bases. The CDR3 spans 13 residues. CDR1 DFQATT and CDR2 SNEGSKA come from the germline V gene (reference sequence). The ends lost 6 bases at V and 9 bases at J; junction bases unmatched: 8. This CDR3 reads CSAPTGSLSPLHF. In DNA form, the CDR3 reads TGCAGTGCGCCGACAGGGTCCCTTTCACCCCTCCACTTT.

At least ten counts were recorded for this clonotype. V is TRBV10-3 and J is TRBJ2-7; possibly TRBD1 or TRBD2 for D (5 bases each). With 6 bases removed from V and 7 bases from J, the gap between germline ends came to 10 bases. Germline V gene data show CDR1 as ENHRY and CDR2 as SYGVKD. This CDR3 has 11 amino acids. In DNA form, the CDR3 reads TGTGCCATCAGGGGGGAGCGAGAGCAGTACTTC. Amino acids: CAIRGEREQYF.

About this clonotype itself: A read error is possible here, since a much larger clone lies one base away. The chain recombines TRBV5-1 with TRBJ1-4, with 7 bases matching TRBD1. Germline-derived CDR1 and CDR2 are SGHRS and YFSETQ. V was clipped by 4 bases and J by 8 bases; unmatched bases: 5. The CDR3 contains 13 residues. CDR3 DNA: TGCGCCAGCAGCATCAGGACAGGCGAAAAACTGTTTTTT. This gives the protein CASSIRTGEKLFF.

This clonotype was observed once. A much larger clone lies one base from this, so it may be a read error. V gene TRBV14 combines with J gene TRBJ2-2, with D tentatively TRBD2 (5 bases). CDR1 is SGHDN and CDR2 is FVKESK in the germline V gene. The CDR3 covers 15 residues. For the CDR3, the DNA is TGTGCCAGCAGACCTTTTACCGTCCGCACCGGGGAGCCGTTTTTT. It yields the protein CASRPFTVRTGEPFF.

The CDR3 DNA reads TGTGCCAGCAGCTGGCCGGGGGGACACCGCACGGGGAATGAGCAGTTCTTC. This sequence encodes CASSWPGGHRTGNEQFF. This sequence joins TRBV7-9 and TRBJ2-1; tentative D call: TRBD2 (7 bases). The CDR3 is made up of 17 amino acids. V was trimmed by 4 bases and J by 7 bases, leaving 23 bases between them. Germline CDR1 SEHNR, CDR2 FQNEAQ (reference sequence).

Ten or more counts support this clonotype. This chain links TRBV6-5 with TRBJ2-3; D ambiguous. CDR3 length: 16 amino acids. Germline-derived CDR1 and CDR2 are MNHEY and SVGAGI. V shed 3 bases and J shed 0 bases, with 13 bases lying between them. CDR3 sequence reads: CASSYEGTWSTDTQYF. CDR3 nucleotide sequence: TGTGCCAGCAGTTATGAAGGTACATGGAGCACAGATACGCAGTATTTT.

The sample holds many counts of this clonotype. The gene calls are TRBV28 and TRBJ2-7; 7 bases line up with TRBD1. The length of the CDR3 is 16 residues. With V trimmed by 3 bases and J by 0 bases, 8 bases remained unmatched. Germline V lookup: CDR1 MDHEN, CDR2 SYDVKM. In DNA form, the CDR3 reads TGTGCCAGCAGTTTCGACCTCCGGGACAGCTCCTACGAGCAGTACTTC. Amino acids: CASSFDLRDSSYEQYF.

V is TRBV29-1 and J is TRBJ2-7; the match to TRBD1 covers 9 bases. The ends lost 6 bases at V and 7 bases at J; junction bases unmatched: 10. Germline V gene sequence: CDR1 SQVTM, CDR2 ANQGSEA. The CDR3 contains 13 residues. CDR3: CSVTGTGLGEQYF. In nucleotides, the CDR3 is TGCAGCGTAACCGGGACAGGGCTTGGTGAGCAGTACTTC.

This clonotype came up many times. The V call is TRBV10-3, the J call TRBJ2-3; no clear D. CDR3 length equals 15 residues. Trimming pared 4 bases from V and 0 bases from J, leaving 11 bases between. Germline CDR1 reads ENHRY; CDR2 reads SYGVKD. CDR3 nucleotides: TGTGCCATCAGTGGGAGTACCCTTAGCACAGATACGCAGTATTTT. Translating it yields CAISGSTLSTDTQYF.

This clonotype came up many times. The J gene is TRBJ1-5, the V gene TRBV7-2; no clear D gene. The CDR3 runs 16 residues. Trimming stripped 1 base from V and 0 bases from J, with 10 bases between. Germline loops: CDR1 SGHTA, CDR2 FQGNSA. CDR3 nucleotide sequence: TGTGCCAGCAGCTTAGGGAGCGCAGTTAGCAATCAGCCCCAGCATTTT. Encoded protein: CASSLGSAVSNQPQHF.

This clonotype showed up many times. The chain uses TRBV20-1 and TRBJ2-3, with TRBD1 identical over 7 bases. The V segment lost 5 bases and the J segment 1 base; nucleotides outside the gene matches: 3. Germline V gene sequence: CDR1 DFQATT, CDR2 SNEGSKA (reference sequence). This CDR3 is 13 amino acids long. In DNA, the CDR3 is TGCAGTGCTGTTACAGGGGGCACAGATACGCAGTATTTT. As protein: CSAVTGGTDTQYF.

This clonotype was seen many times. The V call is TRBV20-1, the J call TRBJ2-1; 7 bases match TRBD2. The CDR3 runs 14 residues. V trimming: 7 bases; J trimming: 8 bases; junction bases outside the gene matches: 14. The germline V gene has CDR1 DFQATT and CDR2 SNEGSKA (reference sequence). CDR3 nucleotide sequence: TGCAGTGGAGTTGGTGGACTAGGATTCGATGAGCAGTTCTTC. Its protein product is CSGVGGLGFDEQFF.

This clonotype was seen repeatedly, ten times or more. The V call is TRBV28, the J call TRBJ1-2; possibly TRBD1 for D (5 bases). V was shortened by 8 bases and J by 2 bases, with 12 bases between the two germline ends. The CDR3 totals 13 residues. CDR1 is MDHEN and CDR2 is SYDVKM in the germline V gene. The CDR3 coding sequence is TGTGCCAGCGGGGTACAGGAAAACTATGGCTACACCTTC. This gives the protein CASGVQENYGYTF.